This entry lists 5 T cell receptor beta chains sequenced from one sample in a study of siplizumab effects on memory and regulatory T cells (dated by TCRdb to between 2018 and 2020). Library method: the immunoSEQ multiplex PCR assay. Here the immuneACCESS table is served through TCRdb, limited to in-frame sequences with V and J called. Missing clones are a known gap in these copies; in checked studies unresolved V genes cover under half, and the rest lacks a known reason. The sample includes approximately 100,000 clones, with just over 90% observed a single time. The top ten clonotypes cover 0.65% to 0.9% of the sample. The sample consisted of Tregs sorted from blood. The receptors stem from a human donor in good health.

This clone was detected a few times. The genes are TRBV7-6 and TRBJ2-2; D may be TRBD1 (5 bases). This CDR3 has 16 residues. Germline V CDR1 and CDR2: SGHVS, FNYEAQ. The V gene lost 5 bases and the J gene lost 0 bases, with 13 bases spanning the gap. The CDR3 coding sequence is TGTGCCAGCAGCCTACAGGAGCTAGCGAACACCGGGGAGCTGTTTTTT. Protein product: CASSLQELANTGELFF.

The rearrangement uses TRBV20-1 and TRBJ2-7, with no clear D. CDR3 length: 11 amino acids. CDR1 and CDR2 from the germline V gene are DFQATT and SNEGSKA (reference sequence). V was shortened by 7 bases and J by 2 bases, with 9 bases between the two germline ends. The CDR3, as DNA: TGCAGTGGCGGTTCCCCCTACGAGCAGTACTTC. Translation gives CSGGSPYEQYF.

This chain uses TRBV10-3 with TRBJ2-7, with 15 positions matching TRBD2. CDR1 is ENHRY, CDR2 SYGVKD, per germline. The ends lost 6 bases at V and 4 bases at J; junction bases unmatched: 4. The CDR3 has 15 residues. In DNA form, the CDR3 reads TGTGCCATCAGAGGGACTAGCGGGAGGTGGTACGAGCAGTACTTC. Encoded protein: CAIRGTSGRWYEQYF.

V usage is TRBV6-6 and J usage is TRBJ2-7, with a weak D call TRBD1 (6 bases). Trimming cost V 6 bases and J 2 bases, with 8 bases left between them. Germline-derived CDR1 and CDR2 are MNHNY and SVGAGI (reference sequence). CDR3 size: 12 residues. The CDR3 is CASRRTAYEQYF. The CDR3, as DNA: TGTGCCAGCAGAAGGACAGCCTACGAGCAGTACTTC.

The chain couples TRBV5-6 to TRBJ2-7, with 10 nucleotides matching TRBD1. J gave up 0 bases and V 2 bases, and 5 bases lay outside the gene matches. Germline V lookup: CDR1 SGHDT, CDR2 YYEEEE. This CDR3 region has 16 residues. The DNA for the CDR3 is TGTGCCAGCAGCTTTACCGGGACAGGGGACTCCTACGAGCAGTACTTC. Its translation is CASSFTGTGDSYEQYF.